Listed below are T cell receptor beta chains from one sample, sequenced in a study of shared clonotypes between healthy human individuals. Only in-frame clones appear in the TCRdb table, and some are missing; sequencing was by immunoSEQ multiplex PCR. The sample records a few hundred thousand clones, roughly 84% being singletons. Sequences were obtained from memory CD8+ T cells sorted from blood. All receptors derive from a man aged 18 to 30 in good health. Both conserved end residues are part of each CDR3. Each record gives: V gene, clone size, D gene, J gene, CDR3 protein, CDR3 DNA. A D gene is named only where the DNA matches it firmly. Where a row states a size, it is once, few, many or the class of an expanded clone; other rows omit it.

>TRBV6-5|.|TRBD1|TRBJ2-1
CASCSGGAYNEQFF
TGTGCCAGCTGTTCAGGGGGCGCCTACAATGAGCAGTTCTTC
>TRBV27|.|.|TRBJ1-1
CASIPDGGMNTEAFF
TGTGCCAGCATTCCCGACGGGGGCATGAACACTGAAGCTTTCTTT
>TRBV7-9|once|TRBD1|TRBJ1-6
CASSVAHWGAGGVNSPLHF
TGTGCCAGCAGCGTAGCCCATTGGGGAGCAGGGGGCGTTAATTCACCCCTCCACTTT
>TRBV29-1|.|.|TRBJ2-1
CSVGFGRSSYNEQFF
TGCAGCGTAGGTTTTGGTAGGTCCTCCTACAATGAGCAGTTCTTC
>TRBV7-9|.|.|TRBJ2-3
CASSPSFGASTDTQYF
TGTGCCAGCAGCCCGAGCTTCGGGGCTAGCACAGATACGCAGTATTTT
>TRBV5-1|.|.|TRBJ1-4
CASSLGWRREKLFF
TGCGCCAGCAGCTTGGGTTGGCGGCGTGAAAAACTGTTTTTT
>TRBV15|.|.|TRBJ2-5
CATEAGPGYQETQYF
TGTGCAACAGAAGCGGGCCCAGGGTACCAAGAGACCCAGTACTTC
>TRBV5-1|few|TRBD2|TRBJ2-5
CASSAGLAGVPGTETQYF
TGCGCCAGCAGCGCGGGACTAGCGGGAGTCCCGGGGACGGAGACCCAGTACTTC
>TRBV7-6|.|.|TRBJ1-1
CASSLRVGDTEAFF
TGTGCCAGCAGCTTAAGGGTTGGGGACACTGAAGCTTTCTTT
>TRBV2|.|.|TRBJ2-1
CASSEVGNYNEQFF
TGTGCCAGCAGTGAAGTCGGCAACTACAATGAGCAGTTCTTC
>TRBV10-1|few|TRBD2|TRBJ2-1
CASSEASGGENEQFF
TGCGCCAGCAGTGAGGCTAGCGGGGGGGAGAATGAGCAGTTCTTC
>TRBV10-1|.|.|TRBJ2-1
CASSESDDYNEQFF
TGCGCCAGCAGTGAGTCCGACGACTACAATGAGCAGTTCTTC
>TRBV7-9|once|.|TRBJ2-7
CASSFDGSHEQYF
TGTGCCAGCAGCTTCGACGGCTCCCACGAGCAGTACTTC
>TRBV10-2|.|TRBD2|TRBJ2-3
CASKNDRVEREGRRDTQYF
TGCGCCAGCAAAAATGACAGGGTGGAGCGGGAGGGCCGTAGAGATACGCAGTATTTT
>TRBV4-1|.|.|TRBJ1-1
CASSFRGSDTEAFF
TGCGCCAGCTCATTTAGGGGAAGTGACACTGAAGCTTTCTTT
>TRBV7-9|.|TRBD1|TRBJ2-6
CASSPRGTGLISGANVLTF
TGTGCCAGCAGCCCTCGCGGGACAGGGCTGATCTCTGGGGCCAACGTCCTGACTTTC